This TCR beta chain was obtained from a study of post-analysis software for immune sequencing data. As for the study in general: Both relapsing-remitting and secondary progressive multiple sclerosis featured among the disease courses, as did progressive-relapsing multiple sclerosis.

In regard to this clonotype: Its antigen is currently unknown.

Study observations and caveats: Co-batched samples clustered tightly together by F measure. A significant reduction in normalized Chao1 diversity was observed in multiple sclerosis patients versus controls. With TRBV5-6, TRBV5-1 and TRBV20-1 included, about five TRBV segments were more frequent in patients than in controls.

Prepared TCR beta cDNA libraries contained unique molecular identifiers. From roughly 1 to 10 million T cells, roughly 0.5 million cDNA molecules were obtained. TCRdb itself ran the PCR reads through MiXCR, one entry per CDR3 protein. The data show about 500,000 distinct CDR3 sequences, around 40% seen once. V lost 1 base and J lost 2, with 8 bases in between. Germline CDR1 reads SGHVS; CDR2 reads FNYEAQ. The CDR3 runs to 14 residues. V is TRBV7-6 and J is TRBJ2-5; D uncertain. This receptor was obtained from a girl aged 5 to 17 with multiple sclerosis. Sequencing was carried out using blood. The CDR3 loop is CASSLEVRQETQYF. CDR3 in DNA: TGTGCCAGCAGCTTAGAAGTCCGTCAAGAGACCCAGTACTTC.